The sequence of this T cell receptor beta chain was determined in a study of blood T cell repertoires in COVID-19. Germline trimming cut 5 bases from V and 5 bases from J; bases unmatched to any gene: 12. Germline loops: CDR1 SGHTA, CDR2 FQGNSA. The CDR3 loop spans 16 amino acids. The repertoire was sequenced with immunoSEQ multiplex PCR; TCRdb's copy has only in-frame clones and lacks some. The sample yields approximately 210,000 clones, 88% seen once. This clone was counted once. This TCR came from a man aged 18-30 years with active or convalescent COVID-19. Sequencing was performed on peripheral blood. The V and J genes are TRBV7-2 and TRBJ2-1; 7 positions agree with TRBD2. As DNA, the CDR3 is TGTGCCAGCAGCCCCCCCGCCAGCGGACTAGACAATGAGCAGTTCTTC. Translating it yields CASSPPASGLDNEQFF.